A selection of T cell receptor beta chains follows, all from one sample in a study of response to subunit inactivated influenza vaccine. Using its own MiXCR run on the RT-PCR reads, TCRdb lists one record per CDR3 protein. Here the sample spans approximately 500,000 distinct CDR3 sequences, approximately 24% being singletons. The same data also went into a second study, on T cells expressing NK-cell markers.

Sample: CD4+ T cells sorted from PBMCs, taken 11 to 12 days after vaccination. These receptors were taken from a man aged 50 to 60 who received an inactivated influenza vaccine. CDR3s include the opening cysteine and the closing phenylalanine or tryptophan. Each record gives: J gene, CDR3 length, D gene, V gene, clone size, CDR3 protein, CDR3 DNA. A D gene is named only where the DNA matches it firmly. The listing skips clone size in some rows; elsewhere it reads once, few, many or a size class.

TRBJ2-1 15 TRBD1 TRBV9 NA CASSPGTGEYNEQFF TGTGCCAGCAGCCCCGGGACAGGGGAATACAATGAGCAGTTCTTC
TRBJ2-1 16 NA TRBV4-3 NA CASSQVGQGNYNEQFF TGCGCCAGCAGCCAAGTGGGGCAGGGCAACTACAATGAGCAGTTCTTC
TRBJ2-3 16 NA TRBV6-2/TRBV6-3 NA CASSYRGRAGTDTQYF TGTGCCAGCAGTTACAGAGGCAGGGCAGGCACAGATACGCAGTATTTT
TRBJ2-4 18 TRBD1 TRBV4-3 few CASSPQVGGVDGKNIQYF TGCGCCAGCAGCCCCCAGGTAGGGGGCGTTGATGGAAAAAACATTCAGTACTTC
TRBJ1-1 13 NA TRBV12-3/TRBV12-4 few CASKGRLNTEAFF TGTGCCAGTAAGGGACGGTTGAACACTGAAGCTTTCTTT
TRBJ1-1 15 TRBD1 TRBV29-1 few CSVETGQGPTTEAFF TGCAGCGTTGAAACGGGACAGGGACCTACCACTGAAGCTTTCTTT
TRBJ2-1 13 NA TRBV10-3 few CAIKRGTYNEQFF TGTGCCATCAAACGGGGAACCTACAATGAGCAGTTCTTC
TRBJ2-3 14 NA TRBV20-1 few CSARASYGTDTQYF TGCAGTGCTAGAGCTAGTTATGGCACAGATACGCAGTATTTT
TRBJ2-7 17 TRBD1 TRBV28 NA CASSLGSFRDRVYEQYF TGTGCCAGCAGTTTAGGTAGTTTTCGGGACAGGGTCTACGAGCAGTACTTC
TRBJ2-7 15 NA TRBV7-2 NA CASSFLRGEAYEQYF TGTGCCAGCAGCTTCCTCCGAGGGGAGGCTTACGAGCAGTACTTC
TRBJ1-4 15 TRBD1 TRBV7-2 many CASSSRGRRDEKLFF TGTGCCAGCAGCTCGAGGGGGCGAAGAGATGAAAAACTGTTTTTT
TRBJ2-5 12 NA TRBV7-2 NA CASSRSSGTQYF TGTGCCAGCAGCCGGAGTTCCGGGACCCAGTACTTC
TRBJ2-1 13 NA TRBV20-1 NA CSARVPTHHEQFF TGCAGTGCTAGAGTTCCCACCCACCATGAGCAGTTCTTC
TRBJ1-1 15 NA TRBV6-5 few CASSYSASMNTEAFF TGTGCCAGCAGTTACTCAGCCAGCATGAACACTGAAGCTTTCTTT
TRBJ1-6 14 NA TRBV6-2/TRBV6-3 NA CASSYRPQNSPLHF TGTGCCAGCAGTTACAGGCCTCAAAATTCACCCCTCCACTTT
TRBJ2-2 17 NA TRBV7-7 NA CASSLVPGPANTGELFF TGTGCTAGCAGCTTAGTTCCAGGGCCGGCGAACACCGGGGAGCTGTTTTTT
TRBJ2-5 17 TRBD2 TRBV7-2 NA CASSSGILAEWGETQYF TGTGCCAGCAGCTCAGGGATACTAGCGGAGTGGGGGGAGACCCAGTACTTC
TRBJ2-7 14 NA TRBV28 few CASSAQGNRYEQYF TGTGCCAGCAGTGCTCAGGGCAACCGCTACGAGCAGTACTTC
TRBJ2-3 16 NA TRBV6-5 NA CASSYTPGLNTDTQYF TGTGCCAGCAGTTACACCCCGGGACTGAACACAGATACGCAGTATTTT
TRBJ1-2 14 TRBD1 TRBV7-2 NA CASSHPGQGYGYTF TGTGCCAGCAGCCATCCTGGACAGGGCTATGGCTACACCTTC
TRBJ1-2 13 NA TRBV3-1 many CASSRQGNYGYTF TGTGCCAGCAGCCGGCAGGGTAACTATGGCTACACCTTC
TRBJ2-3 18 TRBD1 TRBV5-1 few CASSFSGTGRGGTDTQYF TGCGCCAGCAGCTTTTCCGGGACAGGGCGAGGGGGCACAGATACGCAGTATTTT
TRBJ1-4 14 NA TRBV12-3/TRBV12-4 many CASSLGQINEKLFF TGTGCCAGCAGCCTCGGACAGATCAATGAAAAACTGTTTTTT
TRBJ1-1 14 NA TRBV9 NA CASSPGGLGLEAFF TGTGCCAGCAGCCCCGGGGGCTTAGGCTTAGAGGCTTTCTTT
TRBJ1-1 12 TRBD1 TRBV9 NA CASGQGAGEAFF TGTGCCAGTGGGCAGGGGGCGGGAGAAGCTTTCTTT
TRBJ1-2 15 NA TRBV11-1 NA CASSGTMAGDYGYTF TGTGCCAGCAGCGGGACTATGGCGGGAGACTATGGCTACACCTTC
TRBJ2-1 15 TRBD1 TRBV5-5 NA CASGDQGAPYNEQFF TGTGCCAGCGGCGACCAGGGGGCACCCTACAATGAGCAGTTCTTC
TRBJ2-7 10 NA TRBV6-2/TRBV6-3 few CASGQLRQYF TGTGCCAGCGGGCAATTGAGGCAGTACTTC
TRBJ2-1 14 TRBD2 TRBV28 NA CASSTSGEVNEQFF TGTGCCTCCTCGACTAGCGGGGAGGTCAATGAGCAGTTCTTC
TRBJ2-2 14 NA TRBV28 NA CASSFNSNTGELFF TGTGCCAGCAGTTTTAATTCGAACACCGGGGAGCTGTTTTTT
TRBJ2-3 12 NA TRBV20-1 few CSASVTVDTQYF TGCAGTGCTAGCGTAACAGTAGATACGCAGTATTTT
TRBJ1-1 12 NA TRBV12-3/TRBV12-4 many CASSYTRAEAFF TGTGCCAGCAGTTATACTAGGGCTGAAGCTTTCTTT
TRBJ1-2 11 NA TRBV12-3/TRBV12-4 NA CASRRNYGYTF TGTGCCAGCAGGCGGAACTATGGCTACACCTTC
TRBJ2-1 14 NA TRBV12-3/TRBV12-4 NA CASSVAPPYNEQFF TGTGCCAGCAGTGTAGCGCCCCCCTACAATGAGCAGTTCTTC
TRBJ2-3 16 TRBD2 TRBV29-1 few CSVGLAGGTRADTQYF TGCAGCGTTGGACTAGCGGGAGGTACGCGGGCAGATACGCAGTATTTT
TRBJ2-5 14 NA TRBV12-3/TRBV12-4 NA CASSLAGRLAAQYF TGTGCCAGCAGTTTAGCCGGACGGCTCGCGGCCCAGTACTTC